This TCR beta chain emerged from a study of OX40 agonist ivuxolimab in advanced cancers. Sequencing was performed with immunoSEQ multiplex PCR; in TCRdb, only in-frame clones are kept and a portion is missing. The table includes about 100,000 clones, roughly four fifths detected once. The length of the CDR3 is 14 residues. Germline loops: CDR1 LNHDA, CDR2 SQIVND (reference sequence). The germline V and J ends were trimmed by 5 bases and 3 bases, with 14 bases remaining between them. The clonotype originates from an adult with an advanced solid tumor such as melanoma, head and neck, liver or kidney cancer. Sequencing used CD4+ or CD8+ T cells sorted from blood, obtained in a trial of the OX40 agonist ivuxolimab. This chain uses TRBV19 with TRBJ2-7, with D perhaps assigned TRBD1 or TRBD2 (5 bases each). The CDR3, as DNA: TGTGCCAGTAGTTCCCGGGACGGAGGCTACGAGCAGTACTTC. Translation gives CASSSRDGGYEQYF.